This T cell receptor (beta chain) stems from a study of blood T cell repertoires in COVID-19. Study-wide context: Some COVID-19 samples were acute and others convalescent; all came from the United States, Italy and Spain. Nucleic acid was either cDNA or gDNA, and it came from T cells, B-cell-depleted T cells, or PBMCs.

Original data processing: Estimation of nucleated cell counts was performed using reference gene primer amplification. The method was immunoSEQ multiplex PCR; TCRdb's version includes in-frame clones alone and lacks a portion of them. V, J and clone size were drawn from that table, and D and trimming were deduced from the DNA. This table holds more than 200,000 clones, around 78% found once. Germline CDR1 SGDLS, CDR2 YYNGEE. Trimming took off 0 bases at V and 7 bases at J, with 14 bases between the two ends. The CDR3 is 14 residues long. This clone was seen only once. This TCR came from a woman in her sixties or seventies with active or convalescent COVID-19. J is TRBJ2-7 and V is TRBV9; TRBD2 is a possible D gene (6 bases). Sequencing was performed on peripheral blood. This CDR3 reads CASSVDSGDGEQYF. In DNA, the CDR3 is TGTGCCAGCAGCGTAGATTCGGGGGATGGGGAGCAGTACTTC.